Following are 30 T cell receptor beta chains from one sample sequenced in a study of cytotoxic CD8 clonotypes in ibrutinib-treated CLL. Clones were sequenced by immunoSEQ multiplex PCR, and TCRdb holds only the in-frame ones, with some missing. The sample holds under 200,000 clones, about four fifths seen once. The sequencing here drew on PBMCs, taken after 12 months of ibrutinib treatment. Source of these receptors: a human donor with chronic lymphocytic leukemia.

The J gene is TRBJ2-1, the V gene TRBV29-1; no definite D call. The ends were cut back, 5 bases at V and 1 base at J, with 9 bases in the middle. CDR3 length: 13 residues. Germline assignment: CDR1 SQVTM and CDR2 ANQGSEA. DNA of the CDR3: TGCAGCGTTATGGTAGGGTCCTACAATGAGCAGTTCTTC. As protein: CSVMVGSYNEQFF.

The chain is built from TRBV11-2 and TRBJ1-2, with a tentative D call TRBD1 (5 bases). There are 16 residues in the CDR3. Trimming pared 5 bases from V and 3 bases from J, leaving 19 bases between. CDR1 SGHAT and CDR2 FQNNGV come from the germline V gene. As DNA, the CDR3 is TGTGCCAGCAGCCCCGCAGGTTCGGGGCTGGACTATGGCTACACCTTC. Its protein is CASSPAGSGLDYGYTF.

In its sample, this clone was seen a few times. The chain couples TRBV6-4 to TRBJ2-7, with D possibly matching TRBD2 (6 bases). CDR1 is MRHNA and CDR2 is SNTAGT in the germline V gene. V dropped 6 bases and J dropped 7 bases, with 19 bases sitting between them. CDR3 length equals 14 residues. The CDR3 DNA sequence: TGTGCCAGCAGACCGGGACTCGCTGGGGATGAGCAGTACTTC. It encodes CASRPGLAGDEQYF.

V is TRBV5-1 and J is TRBJ1-4; D call uncertain. Germline loops: CDR1 SGHRS, CDR2 YFSETQ. V lost 7 bases and J lost 7, with 17 bases in between. The CDR3 is made up of 14 amino acids. The CDR3 is CASAFSHSSEKLFF. CDR3 sequence (DNA): TGCGCCAGCGCCTTTAGCCATAGCAGTGAAAAACTGTTTTTT.

The V and J genes are TRBV19 and TRBJ1-5; the match to TRBD1 covers 12 bases. The ends lost 7 bases at V and 1 base at J; junction bases unmatched: 11. Germline CDR1 is LNHDA and CDR2 is SQIVND (reference sequence). CDR3 length: 18 residues. CDR3 protein: CASNPGTGGLLSNQPQHF. The CDR3 DNA sequence: TGTGCCAGTAACCCCGGGACAGGGGGCTTATTAAGCAATCAGCCCCAGCATTTT.

The chain recombines TRBV19 with TRBJ1-2; tentatively, D is TRBD1 (5 bases). The CDR3 spans 15 residues. Trimming shortened V by 7 bases and J by 2 bases, and 17 bases separated the two germline ends. CDR1 is LNHDA and CDR2 is SQIVND in the germline V gene (reference sequence). The CDR3 here is CASNMRGGTNYGYTF. The CDR3 DNA reads as TGTGCCAGTAATATGAGAGGAGGGACCAACTATGGCTACACCTTC.

The CDR3 is CSVERDGGGDNEQFF. CDR3 DNA sequence: TGCAGCGTTGAGAGGGATGGCGGGGGGGACAATGAGCAGTTCTTC. V gene TRBV29-1 combines with J gene TRBJ2-1; 9 bases match TRBD2. Trimming cost V 3 bases and J 5 bases; bases outside gene matches: 8. The V gene's germline CDR1 is SQVTM and CDR2 ANQGSEA. The CDR3 extends over 15 amino acids.

This chain uses TRBV28 with TRBJ2-1, with D hard to call. Germline CDR1 MDHEN, CDR2 SYDVKM. This CDR3 comprises 15 residues. V was cut by 6 bases and J by 4 bases, with 16 bases left in between. The CDR3 reads CASRADLGFYNEQFF. CDR3 coding DNA: TGTGCCAGCAGGGCCGATTTGGGGTTTTACAATGAGCAGTTCTTC.

The chain recombines TRBV5-1 with TRBJ2-3, with 9 positions matching TRBD2. Germline V lookup: CDR1 SGHRS, CDR2 YFSETQ. This CDR3 spans 16 amino acids. The V segment lost 3 bases and the J segment 5 bases; nucleotides outside the gene matches: 10. CDR3 sequence: CASSSVSGGTIDTQYF. As DNA, the CDR3 is TGCGCCAGCAGCTCCGTGAGCGGGGGGACGATAGATACGCAGTATTTT. Looking up the rest from reference TRBV5-1 and TRBJ2-3 gives the full variable domain: KAGVTQTPRYLIKTRGQQVTLSCSPISGHRSVSWYQQTPGQGLQFLFEYFSETQRNKGNFPGRFSGRQFSNSRSEMNVSTLELGDSALYLCASSSVSGGTIDTQYFGPGTRLTVL.

This chain links TRBV9 with TRBJ1-4; D is ambiguous. V was cut by 4 bases and J by 2 bases, with 6 bases left in between. CDR1 SGDLS and CDR2 YYNGEE come from the germline V gene. The CDR3 is 13 amino acids. In DNA form, the CDR3 reads TGTGCCAGCAGCCCGGGGACTAATGAAAAACTGTTTTTT. Amino acid sequence: CASSPGTNEKLFF.

V usage is TRBV7-9 and J usage is TRBJ2-3; 10 bases agree with TRBD1. From germline, CDR1 is SEHNR and CDR2 FQNEAQ (reference sequence). This CDR3 comprises 14 residues. V lost 5 bases and J lost 11; bases outside the gene matches: 10. CDR3 region: CASSLGTGEIKQYF. In nucleotides, the CDR3 is TGTGCCAGCAGCCTTGGGACAGGGGAGATAAAGCAGTATTTT.

The sample holds a few counts of this clone. The rearrangement joins TRBV11-2 to TRBJ2-7; D is possibly TRBD2 (5 bases). The V gene's germline CDR1 is SGHAT and CDR2 FQNNGV. This CDR3 has 15 amino acids. V shed 6 bases and J shed 5 bases, with 20 bases lying between them. The CDR3 loop reads CASRKMGFGVDEQYF. In DNA form, the CDR3 reads TGTGCCAGCAGGAAAATGGGGTTCGGGGTGGACGAGCAGTACTTC.

This sequence joins TRBV5-1 and TRBJ2-7; 7 nucleotides match TRBD1. The CDR3 consists of 15 residues. Germline CDR1 SGHRS, CDR2 YFSETQ. The J segment lost 5 bases and the V segment lost 5 bases, leaving 13 bases of the junction unmatched. CDR3 sequence reads: CASSSPDRASHEQYF. The CDR3 DNA is TGCGCCAGCAGTTCCCCCGACAGGGCATCCCACGAGCAGTACTTC.

The rearrangement joins TRBV19 to TRBJ2-5, with D possibly being TRBD1 (5 bases). The V end was cut by 1 base, the J end by 0 bases, with 12 bases between. The germline CDR1 and CDR2 sequences are LNHDA and SQIVND (reference sequence). The CDR3 totals 16 residues. CDR3 amino acids: CASSIVGRANQETQYF. The CDR3 DNA reads TGTGCCAGTAGTATAGTGGGCAGGGCCAACCAAGAGACCCAGTACTTC.

This clone turned up a few times. V usage is TRBV13 and J usage is TRBJ2-7; D is perhaps TRBD2 (5 bases). CDR3 length equals 16 residues. Germline CDR1 PRHDT, CDR2 FYEKMQ (reference sequence). V was cut by 5 bases and J by 5 bases, with 22 bases left in between. In DNA, the CDR3 is TGTGCCAGCAGCCCCCCCGGCTTCGGGGAAGGGAACGAGCAGTACTTC. Residues: CASSPPGFGEGNEQYF.

The chain links TRBV7-2 to TRBJ2-5; D not certain. V was pared by 1 base and J by 5 bases, with 11 bases between. In germline, CDR1 is SGHTA, CDR2 FQGNSA. This CDR3 is built from 14 residues. CDR3 coding DNA: TGTGCCAGCAGCTTAGTCCAGCTTGGGGAGACCCAGTACTTC. It encodes CASSLVQLGETQYF.

The chain combines TRBV6-6 with TRBJ1-5; D uncertain. Looked up from germline, CDR1 is MNHNY and CDR2 is SVGAGI (reference sequence). This CDR3 has 13 amino acids. V was clipped by 7 bases and J by 2 bases, with 9 bases between them. CDR3 sequence reads: CASNVPGNQPQHF. The CDR3 bases are TGTGCCAGCAATGTCCCAGGCAATCAGCCCCAGCATTTT.

The V call is TRBV5-4, the J call TRBJ2-7; weak D call: TRBD1 (6 bases). The CDR3 has 14 amino acids. V lost 3 bases and J 3 bases, leaving 13 bases between the germline ends. The germline V gene has CDR1 SGHNT and CDR2 YYREEE (reference sequence). In DNA, the CDR3 is TGTGCCAGCAGCTCCAGGGGTTCCCTCTACGAGCAGTACTTC. Translation gives CASSSRGSLYEQYF.

This sequence joins TRBV4-2 and TRBJ2-3, with 8 nucleotides matching TRBD2. Germline V gene data show CDR1 as LGHNA and CDR2 as YNFKEQ. The CDR3 extends over 17 amino acids. V was clipped by 1 base and J by 6 bases; unmatched bases: 12. In DNA, the CDR3 is TGTGCCAGCAGCCAAGGATACTTCGGAGCGGGAGAGGATACGCAGTATTTT. Translating gives CASSQGYFGAGEDTQYF.

This clone was observed a handful of times. The rearrangement uses TRBV7-3 and TRBJ2-7; 7 nucleotides line up with TRBD2. The V gene end was trimmed by 5 bases and the J gene end by 0 bases; junction bases not matched to a gene: 7. Per the germline V gene, CDR1 is SGHTA and CDR2 is FQGTGA. This CDR3 contains 15 residues. CDR3 DNA sequence: TGTGCCAGCAGCCAAATGGGGGGGAGCTCCTACGAGCAGTACTTC. Translating it yields CASSQMGGSSYEQYF.

This clone was observed a few times. Its ends do not fully match the called genes, so a read error is possible. The chain recombines TRBV10-1 with TRBJ1-5, with TRBD1 matching 10 bases. Germline V gives CDR1 WNHNN, CDR2 SYGVQD (reference sequence). The CDR3 is made up of 21 amino acids. CDR3 sequence (DNA): TGCGCCAGCAGTCAGTCCTCGTACACATCCGGGACAGGGGATTGCAATCAGCCCCAGCATTTT. It yields the protein CASSQSSYTSGTGDCNQPQHF.

This chain connects TRBV21-1 to TRBJ1-1. TRBV21-1 is described as a pseudogene. The CDR3 loop spans 14 amino acids. The DNA of the CDR3 is TGTGCCAGCAGCAAAGCTGGGCAGCCGAGGGAAGCTTTCTTT. It is translated as CASSKAGQPREAFF.

V gene TRBV28 combines with J gene TRBJ1-3, with TRBD1 identical over 12 bases. V dropped 8 bases and J dropped 0; count of bases not matched to a gene: 8. This CDR3 has 17 residues. CDR1 is MDHEN and CDR2 is SYDVKM in the germline V gene. CDR3 nucleotide sequence: TGTGCCAGCGGGACAGGGGGCAAGTGGAGCTCTGGAAACACCATATATTTT. Residues: CASGTGGKWSSGNTIYF.

The genes are TRBV6-5 and TRBJ2-7, with D perhaps TRBD1 or TRBD2 (6 bases each). The CDR3 is 15 amino acids. CDR1 MNHEY and CDR2 SVGAGI come from the germline V gene. Trimming shortened V by 0 bases and J by 3 bases, and 12 bases separated the two germline ends. CDR3 nucleotide sequence: TGTGCCAGCAGTTACTCAAACGGAGGGGGCTACGAGCAGTACTTC. As protein: CASSYSNGGGYEQYF.

The gene calls are TRBV7-8 and TRBJ2-7; TRBD1 agrees at 7 bases. The CDR3 is 12 residues long. CDR1 SGHVS and CDR2 FQNEAQ come from the germline V gene. J lost 2 bases, V lost 8 bases, and 3 bases had no gene match. In DNA form, the CDR3 reads TGTGCCAGCGTGGGACAGCCCTACGAGCAGTACTTC. This codes for CASVGQPYEQYF.

The chain has TRBV2 and TRBJ1-2; possibly TRBD1 for D (6 bases). CDR1 and CDR2 (germline): SNHLY, FYNNEI. The V end was cut by 3 bases, the J end by 6 bases, with 14 bases between. The CDR3 runs to 14 residues. CDR3 in DNA: TGTGCCAGCAGTGAGTCTCCAGGGGCTCATGGCTACACCTTC. Protein sequence: CASSESPGAHGYTF.

This clone has a count of ten or more. This sequence joins TRBV7-9 and TRBJ2-7, with D unresolved. Germline V gene lookup returns CDR1 SEHNR and CDR2 FQNEAQ (reference sequence). The CDR3 has 13 residues. V shed 5 bases and J shed 3 bases, with 11 bases lying between them. CDR3 amino acids: CASSPDRFYEQYF. DNA of the CDR3: TGTGCCAGCAGCCCGGACCGTTTCTACGAGCAGTACTTC.

The chain is built from TRBV7-2 and TRBJ2-1, with 8 bases fitting TRBD1. The CDR3 contains 12 residues. Germline CDR1 and CDR2: SGHTA and FQGNSA. The V segment lost 10 bases and the J segment 6 bases; nucleotides outside the gene matches: 5. The DNA for the CDR3 is TGTGCCACCGGACAGGGTTTCAATGAGCAGTTCTTC. Residues: CATGQGFNEQFF.

The chain carries TRBV5-4 and TRBJ2-2; the D is unclear. The CDR3 has 14 residues. V was cut by 0 bases and J by 0 bases, with 3 bases left in between. CDR1 and CDR2 from the germline V gene are SGHNT and YYREEE (reference sequence). This chain's CDR3 is CASSLDTNTGELFF. The CDR3 DNA sequence: TGTGCCAGCAGCTTGGATACGAACACCGGGGAGCTGTTTTTT. Looking up the rest from reference TRBV5-4 and TRBJ2-2 gives the full variable domain: ETGVTQSPTHLIKTRGQQVTLRCSSQSGHNTVSWYQQALGQGPQFIFQYYREEENGRGNFPPRFSGLQFPNYSSELNVNALELDDSALYLCASSLDTNTGELFFGEGSRLTVL.

The chain is built from TRBV29-1 and TRBJ2-2; 8 bases are shared with TRBD2. Germline assignment: CDR1 SQVTM and CDR2 ANQGSEA. V lost 5 bases to trimming and J lost 5 bases; unmatched junction nucleotides: 7. This CDR3 region has 14 residues. The CDR3 DNA sequence: TGCAGCGTTAGTGCGGGAGGAAAGACCGGGGAGCTGTTTTTT. Translation gives CSVSAGGKTGELFF.